What follows are 14 T cell receptor beta chains derived from one specimen sequenced in a study of blood T cell repertoires in COVID-19. TCRdb keeps only in-frame clones here, not all; method: immunoSEQ multiplex PCR. This table has roughly 200,000 clones, over 80% appearing once. Source material: PBMCs or T cells enriched from blood (not recorded which). The source is a man aged 25 to 45 who had recovered from COVID-19.

CDR3 sequence reads: CASSPWDRAGEKLFF. DNA of the CDR3: TGTGCCAGCAGCCCATGGGACAGGGCTGGGGAAAAACTGTTTTTT. The gene calls are TRBV27 and TRBJ1-4; TRBD1 agrees at 9 bases. The CDR3 has 15 amino acids. The J segment lost 8 bases and the V segment lost 6 bases, leaving 10 bases of the junction unmatched. The germline CDR1 and CDR2 sequences are MNHEY and SMNVEV (reference sequence).

The chain has TRBV4-3 and TRBJ2-3; perhaps TRBD2 as D (6 bases). The V gene lost 4 bases and the J gene lost 3 bases, with 17 bases spanning the gap. CDR3 length: 16 amino acids. Germline loops: CDR1 LGHNA, CDR2 YSLEER. In nucleotides, the CDR3 is TGCGCCAGCAGCCCGAACTCGGGTCGGGGGACAGATACGCAGTATTTT. Its protein is CASSPNSGRGTDTQYF.

The genes are TRBV28 and TRBJ2-7; possibly TRBD1 for D (7 bases). Trimming removed 7 bases at V and 6 bases at J, with 19 bases between. The CDR3 consists of 14 residues. Germline CDR1 is MDHEN and CDR2 is SYDVKM. The CDR3 nucleotides are TGTGCCAGCACCGGAGGGGGCCCGCGGGGCGAGCAGTACTTC. Protein: CASTGGGPRGEQYF.

This clone was observed a few times. This chain joins TRBV3-1 (or the pseudogene TRBV3-2) and TRBJ2-2, with TRBD1 matching over 8 bases. Germline V lookup: CDR1 LGHDT, CDR2 YNNKEL (reference sequence). V shed 2 bases, J shed 4 bases, and the junction held 6 bases outside the gene matches. CDR3 length: 16 residues. The CDR3 DNA follows: TGTGCCAGCAGCCAAAGACAGGGGAAGGGCACCGGGGAGCTGTTTTTT. This codes for CASSQRQGKGTGELFF.

The chain uses TRBV5-4 and TRBJ2-1, with 9 bases fitting TRBD2. The CDR3 runs to 13 residues. CDR1 SGHNT and CDR2 YYREEE come from the germline V gene (reference sequence). Germline trimming cut 4 bases from V and 4 bases from J; bases unmatched to any gene: 0. The CDR3 loop is CASSSGGYNEQFF. In nucleotides, the CDR3 is TGTGCCAGCAGCAGCGGGGGGTACAATGAGCAGTTCTTC.

The chain combines TRBV10-3 with TRBJ2-7; TRBD2 aligns across 7 bases. Trimming removed 10 bases from V and 3 bases from J; junction bases left unmatched: 15. The length of the CDR3 is 15 residues. Per germline, CDR1 ENHRY and CDR2 SYGVKD. The CDR3, as DNA: TGTGCCACCACTAACGCCGGGACTAAAAACTACGAGCAGTACTTC. Translated, it gives CATTNAGTKNYEQYF.

The rearrangement uses TRBV5-6 and TRBJ2-7, with 11 bases identical to TRBD1. This CDR3 contains 15 residues. Germline V gene sequence: CDR1 SGHDT, CDR2 YYEEEE. Unmatched junction bases numbered 6, after V lost 4 bases and J lost 3 bases. CDR3 protein: CASSATGQGDYEQYF. The CDR3 coding sequence is TGTGCCAGCAGCGCAACGGGACAGGGGGACTACGAGCAGTACTTC.

The chain carries TRBV4-1 and TRBJ1-1, with a tentative D call TRBD1 (6 bases). In germline, CDR1 is MGHRA, CDR2 YSYEKL. The CDR3 contains 14 residues. V was shortened by 0 bases and J by 4 bases, with 9 bases between the two germline ends. The CDR3: CASSQEGAGTEAFF. DNA for the CDR3: TGCGCCAGCAGCCAAGAGGGGGCTGGCACTGAAGCTTTCTTT.

The chain combines TRBV20-1 with TRBJ2-1, with 7 bases lining up with TRBD2. With V trimmed by 3 bases and J by 7 bases, 9 bases remained unmatched. CDR1 DFQATT and CDR2 SNEGSKA come from the germline V gene (reference sequence). CDR3 length equals 14 residues. CDR3 nucleotide sequence: TGCAGTGCTAGTTCAGCGGGGCTGGGGAATGAGCAGTTCTTC. This translates into CSASSAGLGNEQFF.

The rearrangement links TRBV4-1 to TRBJ1-6, with D unclear. Germline loops: CDR1 MGHRA, CDR2 YSYEKL. Trimming removed 3 bases from V and 8 bases from J, with 14 bases in between. The CDR3 length is 15 residues. This CDR3 reads CASSHFGLRDSPLHF. As DNA, the CDR3 is TGCGCCAGCAGCCATTTTGGACTACGAGATTCACCCCTCCACTTT.

CDR3 residues: CAWSALQETQYF. The CDR3 nucleotides read TGTGCCTGGAGTGCCCTCCAAGAGACCCAGTACTTC. This chain links TRBV30 with TRBJ2-5; the D is unclear. V was shortened by 1 base and J by 1 base, with 4 bases between the two germline ends. Germline V gene lookup returns CDR1 GTSNPN and CDR2 SVGIG (reference sequence). This CDR3 contains 12 residues.

This rearrangement joins TRBV7-2 to TRBJ1-2; 9 bases fit TRBD1. Germline CDR1 SGHTA, CDR2 FQGNSA. V shed 2 bases, J shed 1 base, and the junction held 2 bases outside the gene matches. The length of the CDR3 is 15 residues. CDR3 DNA sequence: TGTGCCAGCAGCTTAAGGACAGGGGATAACTATGGCTACACCTTC. Translating gives CASSLRTGDNYGYTF.

This clone appeared a single time. The CDR3 sequence is CATSEATRPGELFF. CDR3 DNA: TGTGCCACCTCCGAGGCTACTAGACCCGGGGAGCTGTTTTTT. V and J are TRBV28 and TRBJ2-2; tentative D call: TRBD2 (5 bases). The CDR3 sequence is 14 residues long. Deletions cut 10 bases from V and 6 bases from J, with 18 bases between. CDR1 is MDHEN, CDR2 SYDVKM, per germline.

This chain joins TRBV10-3 and TRBJ1-6; D unclear. CDR1 and CDR2 (germline): ENHRY, SYGVKD. There are 12 residues in the CDR3. V dropped 11 bases and J dropped 4 bases, with 9 bases sitting between them. The CDR3 is CAAKEYNSPLHF. The CDR3 region has the DNA TGTGCCGCCAAAGAGTATAATTCACCCCTCCACTTT.